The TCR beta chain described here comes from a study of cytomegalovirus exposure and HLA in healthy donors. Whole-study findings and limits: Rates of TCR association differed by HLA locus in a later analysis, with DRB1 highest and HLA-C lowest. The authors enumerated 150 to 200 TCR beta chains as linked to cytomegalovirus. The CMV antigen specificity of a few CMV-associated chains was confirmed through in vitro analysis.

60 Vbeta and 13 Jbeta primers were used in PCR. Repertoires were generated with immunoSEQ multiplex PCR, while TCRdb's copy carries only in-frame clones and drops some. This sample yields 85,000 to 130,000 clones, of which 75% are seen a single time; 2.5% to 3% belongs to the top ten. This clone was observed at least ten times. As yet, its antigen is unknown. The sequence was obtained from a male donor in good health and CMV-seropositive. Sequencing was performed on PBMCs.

CDR3 DNA sequence: TGCGCCAGCAGCCACAAATCCAGGACAGGGGAAGCTGGAAACACCATATATTTT. This translates into CASSHKSRTGEAGNTIYF. The V gene is TRBV4-3, the J gene TRBJ1-3, with 9 bases lining up with TRBD1. Per germline, CDR1 LGHNA and CDR2 YSLEER. Losses at the gene ends were 3 bases for V and 2 bases for J; bases not matched to a gene: 11. This CDR3 is built from 18 residues.